Only one count was recorded for the clone carrying this T cell receptor beta chain. The CDR3 sequence is 15 residues long. The germline V gene encodes CDR1 LNHNV and CDR2 YYDKDF (reference sequence). Trimming cost V 4 bases and J 5 bases, with 12 bases left between them. This specimen belongs to a study of blood T cell repertoires in COVID-19. Overall study context: Nucleic acid was either cDNA or gDNA, and it came from T cells, B-cell-depleted T cells, or PBMCs.

How the authors handled the data: By means of reference gene primer amplification, nucleated cell counts were estimated. The assay was immunoSEQ multiplex PCR, and TCRdb's table has in-frame clones only and misses some. The DNA gave D and trimming, while V, J and clone size come from that table. In the table there are 150,000 or so clones, around 82% of which are singletons. The chain is built from TRBV15 and TRBJ1-6; TRBD1 is a possible D gene (6 bases). Material: peripheral blood. The receptor's source is a man aged 60 to 69 with COVID-19, enrolled during active disease. DNA for the CDR3: TGTGCCACCAGCAACTCAGACAGGAATAATTCACCCCTCCACTTT. It encodes CATSNSDRNNSPLHF. The whole variable domain, filled in from reference TRBV15 and TRBJ1-6, reads DAMVIQNPRYQVTQFGKPVTLSCSQTLNHNVMYWYQQKSSQAPKLLFHYYDKDFNNEADTPDNFQSRRPNTSFCFLDIRSPGLGDTAMYLCATSNSDRNNSPLHFGNGTRLTVT.